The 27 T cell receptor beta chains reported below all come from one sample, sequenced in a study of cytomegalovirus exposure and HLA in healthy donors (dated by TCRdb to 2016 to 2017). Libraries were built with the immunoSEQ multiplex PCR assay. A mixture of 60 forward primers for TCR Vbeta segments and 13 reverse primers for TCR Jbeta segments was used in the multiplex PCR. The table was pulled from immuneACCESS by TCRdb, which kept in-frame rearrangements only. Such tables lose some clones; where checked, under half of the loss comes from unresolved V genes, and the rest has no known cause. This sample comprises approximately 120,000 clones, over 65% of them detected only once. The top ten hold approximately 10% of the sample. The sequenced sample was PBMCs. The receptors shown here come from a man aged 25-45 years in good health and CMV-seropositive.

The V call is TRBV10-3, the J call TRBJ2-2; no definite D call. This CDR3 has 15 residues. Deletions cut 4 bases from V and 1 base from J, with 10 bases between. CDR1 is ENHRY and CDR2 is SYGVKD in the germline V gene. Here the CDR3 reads CAISAIGENTGELFF. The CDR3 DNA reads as TGTGCCATCAGTGCCATCGGTGAGAACACCGGGGAGCTGTTTTTT.

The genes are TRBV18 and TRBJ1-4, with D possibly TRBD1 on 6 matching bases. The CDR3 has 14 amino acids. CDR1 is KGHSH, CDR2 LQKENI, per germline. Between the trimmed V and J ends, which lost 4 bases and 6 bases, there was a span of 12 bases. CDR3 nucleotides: TGTGCCAGCTCACTGGGACAATCGGATGAAAAACTGTTTTTT. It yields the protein CASSLGQSDEKLFF.

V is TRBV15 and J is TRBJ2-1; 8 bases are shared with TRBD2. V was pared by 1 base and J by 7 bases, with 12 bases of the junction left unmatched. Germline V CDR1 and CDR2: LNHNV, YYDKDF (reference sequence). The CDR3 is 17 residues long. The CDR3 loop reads CATSRGLAGQGRNEQFF. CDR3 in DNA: TGTGCCACCAGCAGAGGATTAGCGGGGCAGGGTAGAAATGAGCAGTTCTTC.

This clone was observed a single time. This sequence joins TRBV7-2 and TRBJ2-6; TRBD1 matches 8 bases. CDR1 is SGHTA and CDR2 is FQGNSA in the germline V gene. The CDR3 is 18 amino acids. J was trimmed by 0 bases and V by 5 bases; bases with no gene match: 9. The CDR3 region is CASSQRTGRNSGANVLTF. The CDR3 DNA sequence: TGTGCCAGCAGCCAACGGACAGGGAGAAACTCTGGGGCCAACGTCCTGACTTTC.

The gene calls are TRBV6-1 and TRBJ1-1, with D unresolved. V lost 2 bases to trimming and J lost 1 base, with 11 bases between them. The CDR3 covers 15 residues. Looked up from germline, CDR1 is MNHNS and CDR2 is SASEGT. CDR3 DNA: TGTGCCAGCAGTGAATTCGGCAGGCCGAACACTGAAGCTTTCTTT. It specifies CASSEFGRPNTEAFF.

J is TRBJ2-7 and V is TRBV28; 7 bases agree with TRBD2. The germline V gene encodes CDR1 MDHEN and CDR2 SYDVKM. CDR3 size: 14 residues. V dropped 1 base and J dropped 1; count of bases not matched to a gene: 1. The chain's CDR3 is CASSLFGGSYEQYF. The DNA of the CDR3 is TGTGCCAGCAGTTTATTCGGGGGGTCCTACGAGCAGTACTTC.

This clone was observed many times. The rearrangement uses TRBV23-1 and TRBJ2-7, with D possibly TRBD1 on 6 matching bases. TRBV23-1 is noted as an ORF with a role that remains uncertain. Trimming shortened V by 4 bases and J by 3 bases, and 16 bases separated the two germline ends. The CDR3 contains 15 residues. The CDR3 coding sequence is TGCGCCAGCAGTCTGCTAGTATCAGGGGACTACGAGCAGTACTTC. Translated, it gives CASSLLVSGDYEQYF.

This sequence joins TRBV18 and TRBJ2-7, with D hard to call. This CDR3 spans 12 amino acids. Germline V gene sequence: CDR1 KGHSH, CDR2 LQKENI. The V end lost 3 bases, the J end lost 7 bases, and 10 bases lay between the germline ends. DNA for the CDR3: TGTGCCAGCTCACCCGGTGGAGAAGAGCAGTACTTC. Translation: CASSPGGEEQYF.

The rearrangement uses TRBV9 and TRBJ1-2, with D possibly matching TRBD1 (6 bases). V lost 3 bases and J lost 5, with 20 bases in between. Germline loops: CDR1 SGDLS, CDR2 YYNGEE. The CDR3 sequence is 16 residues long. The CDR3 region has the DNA TGTGCCAGCAGCGCGACTGACAGGATCGATAGTTATGGCTACACCTTC. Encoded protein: CASSATDRIDSYGYTF.

The CDR3 spells CASSLGGALEGYTF. For the CDR3, the DNA is TGTGCCAGCAGTTTGGGGGGGGCCTTGGAGGGCTACACCTTC. V usage is TRBV28 and J usage is TRBJ1-2; maybe TRBD1 (6 bases). The germline CDR1 and CDR2 sequences are MDHEN and SYDVKM. The V end was cut by 3 bases, the J end by 8 bases, with 16 bases between. This CDR3 has 14 residues.

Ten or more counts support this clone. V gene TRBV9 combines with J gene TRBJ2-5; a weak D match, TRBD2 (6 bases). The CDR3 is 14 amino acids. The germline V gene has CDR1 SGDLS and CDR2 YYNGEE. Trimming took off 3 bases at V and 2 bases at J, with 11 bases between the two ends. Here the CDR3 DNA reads TGTGCCAGCAGCGCTATGGGACTTCAAGAGACCCAGTACTTC. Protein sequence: CASSAMGLQETQYF.

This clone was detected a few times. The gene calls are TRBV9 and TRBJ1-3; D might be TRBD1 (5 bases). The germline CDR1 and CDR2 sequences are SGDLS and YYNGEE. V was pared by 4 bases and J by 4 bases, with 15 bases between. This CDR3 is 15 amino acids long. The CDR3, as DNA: TGTGCCAGCAGCTCCTTGGGGGGTCGAGGAAACACCATATATTTT. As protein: CASSSLGGRGNTIYF.

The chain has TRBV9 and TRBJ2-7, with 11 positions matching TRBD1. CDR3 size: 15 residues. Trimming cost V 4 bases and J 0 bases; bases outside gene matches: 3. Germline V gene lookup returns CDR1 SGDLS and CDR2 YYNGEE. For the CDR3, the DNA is TGTGCCAGCAGCCGAGGACAGGGGGCCTCCTACGAGCAGTACTTC. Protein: CASSRGQGASYEQYF. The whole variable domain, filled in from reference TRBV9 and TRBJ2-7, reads DSGVTQTPKHLITATGQRVTLRCSPRSGDLSVYWYQQSLDQGLQFLIQYYNGEERAKGNILERFSAQQFPDLHSELNLSSLELGDSALYFCASSRGQGASYEQYFGPGTRLTVT.

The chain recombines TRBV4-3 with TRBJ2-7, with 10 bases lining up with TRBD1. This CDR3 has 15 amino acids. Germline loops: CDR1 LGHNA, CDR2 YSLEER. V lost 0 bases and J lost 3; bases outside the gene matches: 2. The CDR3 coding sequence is TGCGCCAGCAGCCAAGAGGGACAGGGGTACTACGAGCAGTACTTC. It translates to CASSQEGQGYYEQYF.

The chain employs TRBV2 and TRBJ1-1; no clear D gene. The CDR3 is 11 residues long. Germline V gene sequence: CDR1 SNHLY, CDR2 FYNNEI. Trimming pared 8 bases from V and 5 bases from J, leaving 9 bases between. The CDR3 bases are TGTGCCAGCCAAATACGGACTGAAGCTTTCTTT. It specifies CASQIRTEAFF.

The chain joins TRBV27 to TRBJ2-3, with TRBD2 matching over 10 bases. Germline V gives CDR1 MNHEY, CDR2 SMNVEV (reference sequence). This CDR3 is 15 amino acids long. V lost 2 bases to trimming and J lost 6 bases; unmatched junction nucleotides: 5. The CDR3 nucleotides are TGTGCCAGCAGTTTAAGCGGGGGGGACGCGGATACGCAGTATTTT. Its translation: CASSLSGGDADTQYF.

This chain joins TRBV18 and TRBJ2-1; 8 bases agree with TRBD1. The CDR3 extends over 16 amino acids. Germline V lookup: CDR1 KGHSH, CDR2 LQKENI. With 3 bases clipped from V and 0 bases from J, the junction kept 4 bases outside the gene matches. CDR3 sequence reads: CASSPWTGTSYNEQFF. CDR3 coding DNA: TGTGCCAGCTCACCCTGGACAGGGACCTCCTACAATGAGCAGTTCTTC.

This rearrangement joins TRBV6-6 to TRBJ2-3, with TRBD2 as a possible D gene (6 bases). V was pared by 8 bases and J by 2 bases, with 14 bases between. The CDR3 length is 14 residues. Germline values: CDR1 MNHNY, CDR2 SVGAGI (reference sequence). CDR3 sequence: CASADSGYTDTQYF. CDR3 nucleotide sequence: TGTGCCAGCGCCGATAGCGGTTACACAGATACGCAGTATTTT.

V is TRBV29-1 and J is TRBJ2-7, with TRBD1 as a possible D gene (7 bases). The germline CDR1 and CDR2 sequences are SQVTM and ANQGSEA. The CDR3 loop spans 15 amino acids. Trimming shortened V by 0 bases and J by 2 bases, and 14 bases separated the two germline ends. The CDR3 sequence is CSVEEEAGGTYEQYF. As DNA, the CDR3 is TGCAGCGTTGAAGAGGAGGCAGGGGGGACCTACGAGCAGTACTTC.

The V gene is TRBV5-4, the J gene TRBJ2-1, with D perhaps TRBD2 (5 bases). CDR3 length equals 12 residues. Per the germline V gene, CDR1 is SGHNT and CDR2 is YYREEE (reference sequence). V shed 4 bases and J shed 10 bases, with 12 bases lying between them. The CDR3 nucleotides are TGTGCCAGCAGCCCAAGGACTGAGGAGCAGTTCTTC. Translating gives CASSPRTEEQFF. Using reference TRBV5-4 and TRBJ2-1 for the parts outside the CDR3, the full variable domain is ETGVTQSPTHLIKTRGQQVTLRCSSQSGHNTVSWYQQALGQGPQFIFQYYREEENGRGNFPPRFSGLQFPNYSSELNVNALELDDSALYLCASSPRTEEQFFGPGTRLTVL.

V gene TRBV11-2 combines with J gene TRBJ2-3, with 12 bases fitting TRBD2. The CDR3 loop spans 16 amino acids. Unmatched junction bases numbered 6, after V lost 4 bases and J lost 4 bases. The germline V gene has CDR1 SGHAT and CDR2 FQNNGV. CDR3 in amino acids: CASSSTTSGSADTQYF. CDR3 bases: TGTGCCAGCAGCTCCACGACTAGCGGGAGTGCAGATACGCAGTATTTT.

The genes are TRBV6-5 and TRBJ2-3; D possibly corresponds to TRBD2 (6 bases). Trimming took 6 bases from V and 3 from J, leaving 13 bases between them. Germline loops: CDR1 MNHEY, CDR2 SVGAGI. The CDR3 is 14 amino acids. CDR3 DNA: TGTGCCAGCAGCCGGGGTGGGGGGACAGATACGCAGTATTTT. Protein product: CASSRGGGTDTQYF.

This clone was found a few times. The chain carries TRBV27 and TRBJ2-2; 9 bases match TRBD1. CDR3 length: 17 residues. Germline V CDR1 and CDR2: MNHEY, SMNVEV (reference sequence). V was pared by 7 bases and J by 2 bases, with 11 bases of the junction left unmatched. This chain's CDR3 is CASTPGQGRGNTGELFF. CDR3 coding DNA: TGTGCCAGCACGCCGGGACAGGGTAGAGGAAACACCGGGGAGCTGTTTTTT.

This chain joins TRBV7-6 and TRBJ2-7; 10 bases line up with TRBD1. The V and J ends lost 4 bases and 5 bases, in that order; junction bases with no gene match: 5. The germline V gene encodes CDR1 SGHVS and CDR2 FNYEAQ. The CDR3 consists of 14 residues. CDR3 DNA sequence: TGTGCCAGCAGCTCACGACAGGGGGCACACGAGCAGTACTTC. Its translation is CASSSRQGAHEQYF.

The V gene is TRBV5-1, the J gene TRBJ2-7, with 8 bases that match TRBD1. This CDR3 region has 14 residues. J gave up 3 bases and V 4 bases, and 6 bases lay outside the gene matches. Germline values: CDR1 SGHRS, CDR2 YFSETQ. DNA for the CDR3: TGCGCCAGCAGCCCAGACAGGGGCGGCTACGAGCAGTACTTC. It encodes CASSPDRGGYEQYF. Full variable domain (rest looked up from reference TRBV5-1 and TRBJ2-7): KAGVTQTPRYLIKTRGQQVTLSCSPISGHRSVSWYQQTPGQGLQFLFEYFSETQRNKGNFPGRFSGRQFSNSRSEMNVSTLELGDSALYLCASSPDRGGYEQYFGPGTRLTVT.

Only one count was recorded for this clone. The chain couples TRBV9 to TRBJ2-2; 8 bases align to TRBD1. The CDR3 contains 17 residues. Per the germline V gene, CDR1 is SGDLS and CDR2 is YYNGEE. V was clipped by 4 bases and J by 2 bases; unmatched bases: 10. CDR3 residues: CASSFPRDRSNTGELFF. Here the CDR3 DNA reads TGTGCCAGCAGCTTCCCCCGGGACAGGAGCAACACCGGGGAGCTGTTTTTT.

For the CDR3, the DNA is TGTGCCAGCAGTCGGCCGACGGACTTTTACGAGCAGTACTTC. Translation gives CASSRPTDFYEQYF. The chain employs TRBV6-1 and TRBJ2-5, with a weak D call TRBD2 (5 bases). The J call is uncertain, as TRBJ2-7 better fits the DNA end. Germline lookup yields CDR1 MNHNS and CDR2 SASEGT. CDR3 length: 14 residues.